Following are 26 T cell receptor beta chains from one sample sequenced in a study of blood T cell repertoires in COVID-19. Using immunoSEQ multiplex PCR, the repertoire was profiled, and TCRdb retains in-frame clones only, with some absent. The sample comprises around 310,000 clones, under 90% of which are singletons, and roughly 10% rests with the top ten. The sequenced sample was PBMCs or T cells enriched from blood (not recorded which). The receptors were sampled from a woman aged 25 to 45 who had recovered from COVID-19.

CDR3 in DNA: TGTGCCAGCAGCGCTACGGGTGGTTACAATGAGCAGTTCTTC. The encoded protein is CASSATGGYNEQFF. This chain connects TRBV9 to TRBJ2-1, with D uncertain. The length of the CDR3 is 14 residues. Trimming left V 3 bases short and J 4 bases short, with 11 bases between. CDR1 is SGDLS, CDR2 YYNGEE, per germline.

This rearrangement joins TRBV15 to TRBJ2-7; 8 bases line up with TRBD1. After removal of 5 bases from V and 2 bases from J, the junction contained 8 bases not matched to a gene. The CDR3 is 15 amino acids. Germline V gene sequence: CDR1 LNHNV, CDR2 YYDKDF (reference sequence). CDR3 in amino acids: CATSLGQGSPYEQYF. CDR3 DNA sequence: TGTGCCACCAGCTTAGGACAGGGTTCCCCCTACGAGCAGTACTTC. The full variable domain, completed using reference TRBV15 and TRBJ2-7, is DAMVIQNPRYQVTQFGKPVTLSCSQTLNHNVMYWYQQKSSQAPKLLFHYYDKDFNNEADTPDNFQSRRPNTSFCFLDIRSPGLGDTAMYLCATSLGQGSPYEQYFGPGTRLTVT.

This chain connects TRBV3-1 (or the pseudogene TRBV3-2) to TRBJ2-1; 9 bases align to TRBD2. There are 14 residues in the CDR3. The V gene end was trimmed by 6 bases and the J gene end by 7 bases; junction bases not matched to a gene: 7. Germline CDR1 and CDR2: LGHDT and YNNKEL (reference sequence). CDR3 in amino acids: CASSSSGIANEQFF. The CDR3 coding sequence is TGTGCCAGCAGTTCTAGCGGGATCGCAAATGAGCAGTTCTTC.

V gene TRBV2 combines with J gene TRBJ2-1; maybe TRBD1 (6 bases). CDR3 length: 14 residues. Germline assignment: CDR1 SNHLY and CDR2 FYNNEI. V gave up 6 bases and J gave up 1 base, with 10 bases separating them. The CDR3 DNA sequence: TGTGCCAGCAGACAGGGTGGGTCCTACAATGAGCAGTTCTTC. It translates to CASRQGGSYNEQFF.

The table lists this clone with a few counts. The rearrangement links TRBV5-1 to TRBJ1-5; possible D gene TRBD1, 6 bases. The ends were cut back, 0 bases at V and 1 base at J, with 8 bases in the middle. CDR1 is SGHRS and CDR2 is YFSETQ in the germline V gene. The CDR3 has 15 residues. As DNA, the CDR3 is TGCGCCAGCAGCTTGGGGGGGCAAAGCAATCAGCCCCAGCATTTT. Translating gives CASSLGGQSNQPQHF.

This chain uses TRBV11-2 with TRBJ2-7; unclear D gene. Trimming removed 1 base at V and 2 bases at J, with 15 bases between. Germline V gene lookup returns CDR1 SGHAT and CDR2 FQNNGV. The CDR3 runs 16 residues. The CDR3 region is CASSLVVLADTYEQYF. DNA of the CDR3: TGTGCCAGCAGCTTAGTGGTGTTAGCTGATACCTACGAGCAGTACTTC.

The J gene is TRBJ1-4, the V gene TRBV7-2, with unresolved D. The V gene's germline CDR1 is SGHTA and CDR2 FQGNSA. The CDR3 loop spans 14 amino acids. Trimming stripped 3 bases from V and 7 bases from J, with 12 bases between. The CDR3 loop reads CASSFSLAGEKLFF. CDR3 sequence (DNA): TGTGCCAGCAGCTTCAGTTTGGCGGGTGAAAAACTGTTTTTT.

The chain is built from TRBV5-1 and TRBJ2-3; TRBD2 matches at 7 bases. With V trimmed by 0 bases and J by 2 bases, 6 bases remained unmatched. The CDR3 has 16 amino acids. Germline-derived CDR1 and CDR2 are SGHRS and YFSETQ. CDR3 region: CASSLGAGADTDTQYF. For the CDR3, the DNA is TGCGCCAGCAGCTTGGGTGCGGGAGCGGACACAGATACGCAGTATTTT.

This chain connects TRBV18 to TRBJ2-5; D ambiguous. From germline, CDR1 is KGHSH and CDR2 LQKENI. This CDR3 comprises 13 residues. V lost 3 bases, J lost 5 bases, and 10 bases lay in between. DNA for the CDR3: TGTGCCAGCTCACCCGACTCGGCGGAGACCCAGTACTTC. It codes for CASSPDSAETQYF.

The chain has TRBV4-1 and TRBJ1-2, with D uncertain. From germline, CDR1 is MGHRA and CDR2 YSYEKL. The CDR3 length is 17 residues. The V and J ends lost 3 bases and 4 bases respectively, with 21 bases between them. The CDR3 reads CASSQLPSRRRPYGYTF. In nucleotides, the CDR3 is TGCGCCAGCAGCCAGTTGCCCTCGAGGCGGCGACCCTATGGCTACACCTTC.

In this sample, this clone turned up once. V gene TRBV6-5 combines with J gene TRBJ1-6; the D is unclear. V lost 6 bases, J lost 10 bases, and 16 bases lay in between. The length of the CDR3 is 14 residues. CDR1 is MNHEY and CDR2 is SVGAGI in the germline V gene. CDR3 bases: TGTGCCAGCAGGCCAGAGGGATTTTGGTCACCCCTCCACTTT. Its protein product is CASRPEGFWSPLHF.

The rearrangement joins TRBV27 to TRBJ2-7, with 9 bases aligning to TRBD2. The V segment lost 2 bases and the J segment 5 bases; nucleotides outside the gene matches: 7. Looked up from germline, CDR1 is MNHEY and CDR2 is SMNVEV (reference sequence). The CDR3 extends over 15 amino acids. The CDR3 DNA sequence: TGTGCCAGCAGTTTAACGGCTAGCGGGATCAACGAGCAGTACTTC. Residues: CASSLTASGINEQYF.

CDR3 loop: CASSEQGLGANVLTF. In nucleotides, the CDR3 is TGTGCCAGCAGTGAACAGGGACTGGGGGCCAACGTCCTGACTTTC. The gene calls are TRBV6-1 and TRBJ2-6; D is perhaps TRBD2 (6 bases). The V end lost 2 bases, the J end lost 4 bases, and 9 bases lay between the germline ends. Germline V gives CDR1 MNHNS, CDR2 SASEGT. The CDR3 length is 15 residues.

J is TRBJ1-5 and V is TRBV7-9; possibly TRBD1 for D (5 bases). CDR3 length: 13 amino acids. Trimming removed 4 bases at V and 6 bases at J, with 10 bases between. Germline CDR1 SEHNR, CDR2 FQNEAQ (reference sequence). CDR3 loop: CASSSGRAQPQHF. Written as DNA, the CDR3 is TGTGCCAGCAGCTCTGGCAGGGCTCAGCCCCAGCATTTT.

This clone has a single count. V is TRBV27 and J is TRBJ1-6; perhaps TRBD1 as D (6 bases). Germline V gene data show CDR1 as MNHEY and CDR2 as SMNVEV (reference sequence). Deletions cut 5 bases from V and 7 bases from J, with 18 bases between. The CDR3 has 16 amino acids. The CDR3: CASSGQGISMNSPLHF. The CDR3 coding sequence is TGTGCCAGCAGTGGCCAGGGGATCTCTATGAATTCACCCCTCCACTTT.

This chain uses TRBV7-2 with TRBJ2-1; 12 bases align to TRBD2. The CDR3 sequence is 14 residues long. In germline, CDR1 is SGHTA, CDR2 FQGNSA. V was clipped by 0 bases and J by 15 bases; unmatched bases: 6. CDR3 amino acids: CASSLALLAGGWFF. The CDR3 DNA reads as TGTGCCAGCAGCTTAGCCCTACTAGCGGGAGGCTGGTTCTTC.

In its sample, this clone was seen once. The rearrangement uses TRBV5-4 and TRBJ2-2; no clear D. There are 12 residues in the CDR3. Trimming took off 4 bases at V and 4 bases at J, with 5 bases between the two ends. The germline gives CDR1 SGHNT, CDR2 YYREEE (reference sequence). The DNA for the CDR3 is TGTGCCAGCAGCCCAGTCACCGGGGAGCTGTTTTTT. Translated: CASSPVTGELFF.

This clone was seen more than once but under ten times. V gene TRBV27 combines with J gene TRBJ2-2; TRBD2 might be the D (5 bases). Trimming pared 4 bases from V and 5 bases from J, leaving 14 bases between. Germline V gives CDR1 MNHEY, CDR2 SMNVEV (reference sequence). The CDR3 spans 15 residues. CDR3 protein: CASSSLRGRTGELFF. The DNA of the CDR3 is TGTGCCAGCAGTTCCCTCCGGGGAAGAACCGGGGAGCTGTTTTTT.

The chain joins TRBV4-1 to TRBJ1-6; 10 bases map to TRBD1. This CDR3 is 15 amino acids long. Germline V gene data show CDR1 as MGHRA and CDR2 as YSYEKL. V lost 2 bases to trimming and J lost 6 bases; unmatched junction nucleotides: 1. The CDR3 protein is CASSQRTGGNSPLHF. CDR3 coding DNA: TGCGCCAGCAGCCAAAGGACAGGGGGTAATTCACCCCTCCACTTT.

CDR3 protein: CASSYSSAGAYEQYF. The DNA for the CDR3 is TGTGCCAGCAGTTACTCGTCGGCGGGAGCCTACGAGCAGTACTTC. The V gene is TRBV6-5, the J gene TRBJ2-7, with 7 bases that match TRBD2. V lost 0 bases, J lost 2 bases, and 4 bases stayed unmatched. The CDR3 is made up of 15 amino acids. The germline gives CDR1 MNHEY, CDR2 SVGAGI.

The CDR3 DNA reads as TGTGCCAGCAGCTTGTCTTCCCCAGGGGGCACTGAAGCTTTCTTT. It encodes CASSLSSPGGTEAFF. This chain uses TRBV5-5 with TRBJ1-1; 7 nucleotides align to TRBD1. Germline V lookup: CDR1 SGHKS, CDR2 YYEKEE (reference sequence). Trimming at V came to 1 base and at J to 4 bases, leaving 7 bases not matched to a gene. This CDR3 has 15 amino acids.

This chain links TRBV5-1 with TRBJ2-3; D remains unclear. Germline assignment: CDR1 SGHRS and CDR2 YFSETQ. The CDR3 is 14 amino acids. V was clipped by 5 bases and J by 0 bases, with 10 bases between them. DNA of the CDR3: TGCGCCAGCAGGTTCGGGTATAGCACAGATACGCAGTATTTT. This translates into CASRFGYSTDTQYF.

The chain combines TRBV10-3 with TRBJ1-1; 8 positions agree with TRBD1. The V segment lost 4 bases and the J segment 1 base; nucleotides outside the gene matches: 5. Germline CDR1 and CDR2: ENHRY and SYGVKD. The CDR3 runs to 15 residues. CDR3 amino acids: CAISATGGENTEAFF. In DNA form, the CDR3 reads TGTGCCATCAGTGCAACAGGGGGTGAGAACACTGAAGCTTTCTTT.

The gene calls are TRBV28 and TRBJ1-6, with 7 bases that match TRBD1. CDR3 length: 18 amino acids. Per the germline V gene, CDR1 is MDHEN and CDR2 is SYDVKM. The trim removed 2 bases at V and 6 bases at J, leaving 13 bases unmatched. The CDR3 DNA follows: TGTGCCAGCAGTTTACGTGAAGATGACAGGGATGGTAATTCACCCCTCCACTTT. Its protein product is CASSLREDDRDGNSPLHF.

The chain combines TRBV5-1 with TRBJ2-7; maybe TRBD2 (5 bases). The CDR3 has 14 amino acids. Germline lookup yields CDR1 SGHRS and CDR2 YFSETQ. V lost 5 bases and J lost 2, with 14 bases in between. This chain's CDR3 is CASSYDTGTYEQYF. The CDR3 region has the DNA TGCGCCAGCAGTTATGATACCGGGACCTACGAGCAGTACTTC.

This chain connects TRBV18 to TRBJ2-7; 12 nucleotides match TRBD2. Losses at the gene ends were 3 bases for V and 7 bases for J; bases not matched to a gene: 10. Germline values: CDR1 KGHSH, CDR2 LQKENI. The CDR3 runs to 16 residues. The CDR3: CASSPRTSGASREQYF. The CDR3 bases are TGTGCCAGCTCACCCCGGACTAGCGGGGCCTCTCGGGAGCAGTACTTC.